This T cell receptor (beta chain) is drawn from a study of T cells in Graves' hyperthyroidism and ophthalmopathy. Study as a whole: Peripheral blood collection took place at initial diagnosis, before any treatment.

This clonotype appeared a few times. This CDR3 has 18 residues. After removal of 4 bases from V and 0 bases from J, the junction contained 8 bases not matched to a gene. From germline, CDR1 is DFQATT and CDR2 SNEGSKA (reference sequence). TCR beta CDR3 regions were amplified from RNA transcripts. An initial round of RT-PCR targeting the TCR CDR3 relied on the HTBI primer set. TCRdb processed the multiplex PCR reads anew with MiXCR; each CDR3 protein has one entry. The top ten hold roughly 29% of the sample, which has about 180,000 distinct CDR3 sequences, over 15% seen once. The chain couples TRBV20-1 to TRBJ2-1; TRBD2 matches at 14 bases. The sample comprised blood. The TCR comes from a woman in her forties or fifties with Graves' hyperthyroidism. CDR3 sequence: CSAIGLAGGWSSYNEQFF. CDR3 bases: TGCAGTGCTATTGGACTAGCGGGAGGTTGGAGCTCCTACAATGAGCAGTTCTTC.